One sample yielded the 29 T cell receptor beta chains listed below, sequenced in a study of T cells in Graves' hyperthyroidism and ophthalmopathy. Amplified TCR beta CDR3 regions derived from RNA transcripts. Using the HTBI primer set, a first-round RT-PCR was run on the TCR CDR3. Each CDR3 protein gets one entry after TCRdb re-called the multiplex PCR reads with MiXCR. The sample includes hundreds of thousands of distinct CDR3 sequences, just under 45% of them seen just once. Source material: peripheral blood or thyroid tissue (not recorded which). These receptors came from an adult man with Graves' disease, either hyperthyroidism or ophthalmopathy (not recorded which).

This clonotype was observed a handful of times. The chain carries TRBV20-1 and TRBJ1-5; TRBD1 agrees at 7 bases. Germline lookup yields CDR1 DFQATT and CDR2 SNEGSKA (reference sequence). The trim removed 6 bases at V and 1 base at J, leaving 9 bases unmatched. This CDR3 is 15 amino acids long. CDR3 DNA: TGCAGTGCCACCAAAGGGGGCGGGAGCAATCAGCCCCAGCATTTT. Amino acid sequence: CSATKGGGSNQPQHF.

This clonotype was observed at least ten times. The J gene is TRBJ2-7, the V gene TRBV7-9, with D tentatively TRBD1 (6 bases). Trimming cost V 1 base and J 3 bases, with 13 bases left between them. This CDR3 contains 15 residues. CDR1 is SEHNR and CDR2 is FQNEAQ in the germline V gene (reference sequence). This CDR3 is CASSLVAGVGYEQYF. The CDR3 DNA sequence: TGTGCCAGCAGCTTAGTAGCAGGGGTTGGCTACGAGCAGTACTTC.

The chain employs TRBV6-6 and TRBJ1-2, with 8 bases fitting TRBD1. V lost 6 bases, J lost 7 bases, and 7 bases stayed unmatched. Germline V gives CDR1 MNHNY, CDR2 SVGAGI (reference sequence). CDR3 size: 13 residues. CDR3: CASRDGTGPGYTF. The CDR3, as DNA: TGTGCCAGCAGGGACGGGACAGGCCCTGGCTACACCTTC.

This clonotype was seen once. The gene calls are TRBV29-1 and TRBJ1-2; TRBD1 matches at 9 bases. The CDR3 contains 13 residues. The V gene end was trimmed by 7 bases and the J gene end by 8 bases; junction bases not matched to a gene: 11. Germline loops: CDR1 SQVTM, CDR2 ANQGSEA. DNA for the CDR3: TGCAGCGCCTTGGCGGACAGGGGTGGCGGCTACACCTTC. As protein: CSALADRGGGYTF.

CDR3: CASSREGARSETQYF. The CDR3 DNA reads TGTGCCAGCAGCCGAGAAGGAGCTAGGTCGGAGACCCAGTACTTC. V gene TRBV7-9 combines with J gene TRBJ2-5; D unresolved. The germline gives CDR1 SEHNR, CDR2 FQNEAQ (reference sequence). The CDR3 loop spans 15 amino acids. V was trimmed by 5 bases and J by 5 bases, leaving 18 bases between them.

The CDR3 is CSARLRGLYYEQYF. DNA for the CDR3: TGCAGTGCTAGACTCCGGGGTTTATACTACGAGCAGTACTTC. The V gene is TRBV20-1, the J gene TRBJ2-7; a possible D gene is TRBD2 (5 bases). The CDR3 spans 14 residues. V was shortened by 2 bases and J by 3 bases, with 14 bases between the two germline ends. Germline V CDR1 and CDR2: DFQATT, SNEGSKA (reference sequence).

The chain recombines TRBV15 with TRBJ2-1, with D possibly being TRBD2 (6 bases). Trimming took 0 bases from V and 7 from J, leaving 10 bases between them. Germline CDR1 is LNHNV and CDR2 is YYDKDF (reference sequence). The CDR3 is 14 residues long. CDR3 amino acids: CATSREAGRNEQFF. CDR3 sequence (DNA): TGTGCCACCAGCAGAGAGGCAGGGAGGAATGAGCAGTTCTTC.

This clonotype occurred many times. The rearrangement links TRBV29-1 to TRBJ1-2; 8 positions agree with TRBD1. CDR3 size: 14 residues. CDR1 and CDR2 (germline): SQVTM, ANQGSEA. The CDR3, as DNA: TGCAGTGCACTCGCGGACAGGGCCAACTATGGCTACACCTTC. It encodes CSALADRANYGYTF. The full variable domain, with the rest looked up from reference TRBV29-1 and TRBJ1-2, is SAVISQKPSRDICQRGTSLTIQCQVDSQVTMMFWYRQQPGQSLTLIATANQGSEATYESGFVIDKFPISRPNLTFSTLTVSNMSPEDSSIYLCSALADRANYGYTFGSGTRLTVV.

V usage is TRBV9 and J usage is TRBJ2-5; D unresolved. Per the germline V gene, CDR1 is SGDLS and CDR2 is YYNGEE. V gave up 7 bases and J gave up 5 bases, with 15 bases separating them. The CDR3 sequence is 13 residues long. CDR3 nucleotide sequence: TGTGCCAGCTCACCACCGGTCGATGAGACCCAGTACTTC. Protein sequence: CASSPPVDETQYF.

The V call is TRBV20-1, the J call TRBJ1-3; TRBD1 aligns across 7 bases. CDR1 is DFQATT and CDR2 is SNEGSKA in the germline V gene (reference sequence). This CDR3 spans 15 amino acids. Trimming removed 1 base from V and 7 bases from J; junction bases left unmatched: 10. CDR3 in amino acids: CSARAGGPGGNTIYF. In nucleotides, the CDR3 is TGCAGTGCTAGAGCGGGGGGCCCAGGGGGGAACACCATATATTTT.

Ten or more counts support this clonotype. The chain recombines TRBV7-9 with TRBJ1-2, with unresolved D. CDR1 and CDR2 (germline): SEHNR, FQNEAQ (reference sequence). CDR3 size: 14 residues. Trimming stripped 6 bases from V and 4 bases from J, with 15 bases between. This CDR3 reads CASRSPDFSYGYTF. The CDR3 region has the DNA TGTGCCAGCAGATCACCCGACTTCAGCTATGGCTACACCTTC.

This clonotype occurred a few times. The J gene is TRBJ2-7, the V gene TRBV9, with D possibly being TRBD1 (5 bases). Germline assignment: CDR1 SGDLS and CDR2 YYNGEE. Trimming left V 3 bases short and J 2 bases short, with 12 bases between. The CDR3 has 14 residues. CDR3 nucleotide sequence: TGTGCCAGCAGCGCCGAGGACACCCCCTACGAGCAGTACTTC. Protein: CASSAEDTPYEQYF.

This chain uses TRBV12-3 or TRBV12-4 with TRBJ1-2; weak D call: TRBD1 (6 bases). Trimming took off 5 bases at V and 5 bases at J, with 12 bases between the two ends. There are 13 residues in the CDR3. CDR3 nucleotides: TGTGCCAGCAGTCCCACAGGGCTATATGGCTACACCTTC. The encoded protein is CASSPTGLYGYTF.

This chain joins TRBV7-9 and TRBJ2-7; no firm D call. Trimming pared 6 bases from V and 4 bases from J, leaving 13 bases between. The CDR3 extends over 13 amino acids. Germline-derived CDR1 and CDR2 are SEHNR and FQNEAQ (reference sequence). The CDR3 protein is CASSEFGFYEQYF. CDR3 in DNA: TGTGCCAGCAGTGAGTTTGGATTTTACGAGCAGTACTTC.

V gene TRBV11-2 combines with J gene TRBJ2-3, with D unresolved. The germline V gene has CDR1 SGHAT and CDR2 FQNNGV. V was clipped by 6 bases and J by 2 bases, with 12 bases between them. This CDR3 comprises 14 residues. The CDR3 sequence: CASSYLGSTDTQYF. The CDR3 DNA is TGTGCCAGCAGTTACCTGGGTTCCACAGATACGCAGTATTTT. Full variable domain (remainder filled in from reference TRBV11-2 and TRBJ2-3): EAGVAQSPRYKIIEKRQSVAFWCNPISGHATLYWYQQILGQGPKLLIQFQNNGVVDDSQLPKDRFSAERLKGVDSTLKIQPAKLEDSAVYLCASSYLGSTDTQYFGPGTRLTVL.

Written as DNA, the CDR3 is TGCAGCCTGGACAGGACGAACTATGGCTACACCTTC. Encoded protein: CSLDRTNYGYTF. The gene calls are TRBV29-1 and TRBJ1-2; TRBD1 agrees at 7 bases. CDR1 is SQVTM and CDR2 is ANQGSEA in the germline V gene. Unmatched junction bases numbered 5, after V lost 8 bases and J lost 2 bases. The CDR3 covers 12 residues. Complete variable domain (other parts from reference TRBV29-1 and TRBJ1-2): SAVISQKPSRDICQRGTSLTIQCQVDSQVTMMFWYRQQPGQSLTLIATANQGSEATYESGFVIDKFPISRPNLTFSTLTVSNMSPEDSSIYLCSLDRTNYGYTFGSGTRLTVV.

Turning to this clonotype: With a much larger clone just one base away, this may be a read error. CDR3 sequence reads: CASRLDSGNQPQHF. The CDR3 DNA sequence: TGTGCCAGCAGGTTGGACAGTGGCAATCAGCCCCAGCATTTT. The chain employs TRBV7-2 and TRBJ1-5, with TRBD1 as a possible D gene (6 bases). Trimming shortened V by 6 bases and J by 2 bases, and 11 bases separated the two germline ends. Germline lookup yields CDR1 SGHTA and CDR2 FQGNSA. The CDR3 is made up of 14 amino acids. Variable domain in full (rest from reference TRBV7-2 and TRBJ1-5): GAGVSQSPSNKVTEKGKDVELRCDPISGHTALYWYRQSLGQGLEFLIYFQGNSAPDKSGLPSDRFSAERTGGSVSTLTIQRTQQEDSAVYLCASRLDSGNQPQHFGDGTRLSIL.

Only a few counts were recorded for this clonotype. V usage is TRBV7-8 and J usage is TRBJ1-4; no reliable D call. Trimming shortened V by 1 base and J by 3 bases, and 9 bases separated the two germline ends. Germline CDR1 is SGHVS and CDR2 is FQNEAQ. This CDR3 spans 15 amino acids. The CDR3 DNA is TGTGCCAGCAGCTTAGAGATAGGAGCTAATGAAAAACTGTTTTTT. Translated: CASSLEIGANEKLFF.

This clonotype has a handful of counts. The genes are TRBV12-3 or TRBV12-4 and TRBJ1-5, with D possibly being TRBD1 (5 bases). V was clipped by 3 bases and J by 3 bases, with 9 bases between them. The CDR3 length is 14 residues. The CDR3 bases are TGTGCCAGCAGTTTGAGGGGCATCAATCAGCCCCAGCATTTT. Residues: CASSLRGINQPQHF.

This clonotype was counted only a few times. The chain joins TRBV10-3 to TRBJ2-2; weak D call: TRBD2 (6 bases). CDR3 length: 15 residues. Germline CDR1 ENHRY, CDR2 SYGVKD. With 2 bases removed from V and 6 bases from J, the gap between germline ends came to 13 bases. CDR3 sequence (DNA): TGTGCCATCAGTGAGCGAGCGGGCTTGGCCGGGGAGCTGTTTTTT. As protein: CAISERAGLAGELFF.

This clonotype appeared a few times. J is TRBJ1-5 and V is TRBV19; TRBD1 agrees at 10 bases. The CDR3 contains 14 residues. V lost 5 bases, J lost 7 bases, and 5 bases stayed unmatched. In germline, CDR1 is LNHDA, CDR2 SQIVND (reference sequence). The CDR3 DNA reads TGTGCCAGTAGTCCCCGGACAGGGGGACAGCCCCAGCATTTT. Translated: CASSPRTGGQPQHF.

A few counts support this clonotype. The V and J genes are TRBV6-9 and TRBJ2-7, with D possibly being TRBD2 (5 bases). Trimming removed 4 bases from V and 3 bases from J, with 16 bases in between. From germline, CDR1 is MNHGY and CDR2 SVAAGI. This CDR3 has 15 residues. CDR3 in amino acids: CASSFPDLRGYEQYF. The CDR3 coding sequence is TGTGCCAGCAGTTTCCCTGATCTACGGGGCTACGAGCAGTACTTC.

This chain uses TRBV2 with TRBJ2-7; 11 nucleotides line up with TRBD2. In germline, CDR1 is SNHLY, CDR2 FYNNEI. J lost 2 bases, V lost 5 bases, and 8 bases had no gene match. The CDR3 runs to 16 residues. In nucleotides, the CDR3 is TGTGCCAGCAGTTCCCATACTAGCGGGAGTACCTACGAGCAGTACTTC. It yields the protein CASSSHTSGSTYEQYF. The whole variable domain, filled in from reference TRBV2 and TRBJ2-7, reads EPEVTQTPSHQVTQMGQEVILRCVPISNHLYFYWYRQILGQKVEFLVSFYNNEISEKSEIFDDQFSVERPDGSNFTLKIRSTKLEDSAMYFCASSSHTSGSTYEQYFGPGTRLTVT.

This clonotype turned up a few times. The gene calls are TRBV12-3 or TRBV12-4 and TRBJ1-5, with a possible D match to TRBD1 (6 bases). The V gene lost 4 bases and the J gene lost 5 bases, with 9 bases spanning the gap. The CDR3 is 13 residues long. The CDR3: CASSYRAYQPQHF. As DNA, the CDR3 is TGTGCCAGCAGTTACAGGGCCTATCAGCCCCAGCATTTT.

The chain combines TRBV9 with TRBJ2-5; TRBD2 agrees at 11 bases. Losses at the gene ends were 0 bases for V and 5 bases for J; bases not matched to a gene: 6. The CDR3 consists of 16 residues. CDR1 and CDR2 from the germline V gene are SGDLS and YYNGEE. CDR3 sequence reads: CASSVATLAGVETQYF. The CDR3 DNA is TGTGCCAGCAGCGTAGCTACACTAGCGGGGGTGGAGACCCAGTACTTC.

This clonotype was detected only a few times. The gene calls are TRBV7-6 and TRBJ1-1; D not certain. CDR1 is SGHVS and CDR2 is FNYEAQ in the germline V gene. V was cut by 6 bases and J by 1 base, with 18 bases left in between. This CDR3 has 16 residues. CDR3: CASSLRVRLKNTEAFF. The CDR3 DNA sequence: TGTGCCAGCAGTTTAAGGGTGCGGTTAAAGAACACTGAAGCTTTCTTT.

This clonotype was observed at least ten times. The chain combines TRBV6-1 with TRBJ1-1; D remains ambiguous. The CDR3 is 14 amino acids. The germline CDR1 and CDR2 sequences are MNHNS and SASEGT. Deletions cut 2 bases from V and 0 bases from J, with 7 bases between. This CDR3 reads CASSELSVNTEAFF. CDR3 DNA: TGTGCCAGCAGTGAATTATCAGTGAACACTGAAGCTTTCTTT.

This chain uses TRBV24-1 with TRBJ1-1; no clear D. From germline, CDR1 is KGHDR and CDR2 SFDVKD. CDR3 size: 11 residues. The V end was cut by 5 bases, the J end by 12 bases, with 12 bases between. CDR3 in DNA: TGTGCCACCAGTGGCGGAGCAGCCACTTTCTTT. Protein: CATSGGAATFF.

This clonotype was detected many times. The CDR3 loop is CAAGDYGYTF. The CDR3 bases are TGTGCCGCAGGGGACTATGGCTACACCTTC. This sequence joins TRBV6-5 and TRBJ1-2; weak D call: TRBD1 (6 bases). Trimming stripped 11 bases from V and 3 bases from J, with 7 bases between. Germline V gene data show CDR1 as MNHEY and CDR2 as SVGAGI. This CDR3 is 10 amino acids long.